This T cell receptor beta chain came from a study of STAT3 mutations in large granular lymphocyte leukemia. Study in general: Roughly half the longitudinally sequenced T-LGLL patients had canonical STAT3 mutations. The study's findings and limits: Sampling intervals varied between patients and samples. Samples missed the first appearance of the clone. At least one immunodominant TCR beta clonotype appeared in every T-cell large granular lymphocyte leukemia patient.

V dropped 4 bases and J dropped 9; count of bases not matched to a gene: 7. This CDR3 is 15 amino acids long. The germline CDR1 and CDR2 sequences are MNHEY and SVGAGI. Worth noting for this clone: Antigen: not known.

Generated by immunoSEQ multiplex PCR, the TCRdb table keeps only in-frame clones and is missing some. The data hold roughly 11,000 clones, with less than 90% observed a single time. Sequencing was done on a sample of peripheral blood mononuclear cells. The chain employs TRBV6-5 and TRBJ2-4; 12 bases are a match to TRBD2. This sequence originates from a man aged 80 or over with T-cell large granular lymphocyte leukemia. Some clones in this sample may be carry-over from other donors' samples. CDR3 sequence: CASSSTTSGGGIQYF. In nucleotides, the CDR3 is TGTGCCAGCAGTTCCACGACTAGCGGGGGAGGCATTCAGTACTTC.